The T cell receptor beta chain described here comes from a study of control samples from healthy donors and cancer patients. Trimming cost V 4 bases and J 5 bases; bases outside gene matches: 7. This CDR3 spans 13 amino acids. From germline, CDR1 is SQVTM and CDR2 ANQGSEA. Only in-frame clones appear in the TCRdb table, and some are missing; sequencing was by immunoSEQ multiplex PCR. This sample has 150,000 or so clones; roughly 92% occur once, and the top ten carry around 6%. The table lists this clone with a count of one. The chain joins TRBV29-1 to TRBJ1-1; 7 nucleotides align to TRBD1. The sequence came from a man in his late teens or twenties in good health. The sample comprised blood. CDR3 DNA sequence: TGCAGCGTTGGGACAGGCCTAAGGACTGAAGCTTTCTTT. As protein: CSVGTGLRTEAFF.